This TCR beta chain derives from a study of PD-L1 blockade in urothelial cancer. Overall study context: Patients commenced atezolizumab in the mid-2010s, and it was given at 1,200 mg intravenously every 3 weeks. Between 0 and 3 prior chemotherapy regimens had been given to patients.

The CDR3 has 16 residues. The germline CDR1 and CDR2 sequences are SGHTA and FQGTGA. V shed 5 bases, J shed 0 bases, and the junction held 6 bases outside the gene matches. Produced via immunoSEQ multiplex PCR; TCRdb's table is partial and in-frame only. The profile shows 30,000 to 40,000 clones, roughly nine tenths of them singletons. As to time point: pretreatment peripheral blood. Sample numbers ranged from 1 to 8 per patient, encompassing pretreatment and on-treatment collections. This clone appeared once. This clonotype was obtained from a woman between 55 and 75 years old with urothelial cancer. This specimen was PBMCs, taken around atezolizumab (anti-PD-L1) treatment. The V call is TRBV7-3, the J call TRBJ2-2; 7 bases are shared with TRBD2. The CDR3 nucleotides are TGTGCCAGCAGCATCAAAGCGGGATCGAACACCGGGGAGCTGTTTTTT. Protein sequence: CASSIKAGSNTGELFF.